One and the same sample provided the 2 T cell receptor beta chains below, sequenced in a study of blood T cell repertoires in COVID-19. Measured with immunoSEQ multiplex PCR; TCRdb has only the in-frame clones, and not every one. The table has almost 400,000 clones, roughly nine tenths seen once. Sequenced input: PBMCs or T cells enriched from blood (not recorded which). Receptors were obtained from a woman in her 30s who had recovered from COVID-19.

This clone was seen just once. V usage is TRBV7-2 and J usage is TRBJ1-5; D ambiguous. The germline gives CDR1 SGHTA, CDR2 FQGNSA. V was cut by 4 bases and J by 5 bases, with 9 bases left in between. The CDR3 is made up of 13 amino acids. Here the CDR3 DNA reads TGTGCCAGCAGCTCACCCTCAGATCAGCCCCAGCATTTT. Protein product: CASSSPSDQPQHF.

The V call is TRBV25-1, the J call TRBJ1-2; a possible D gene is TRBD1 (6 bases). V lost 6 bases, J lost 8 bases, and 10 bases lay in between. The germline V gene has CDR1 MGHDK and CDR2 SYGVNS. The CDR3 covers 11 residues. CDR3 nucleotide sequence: TGTGCCAGCAGCACAGGGTTGGGCTACACCTTC. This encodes CASSTGLGYTF.